Following are 20 T cell receptor beta chains from one sample sequenced in a study of blood T cell repertoires in COVID-19 (dated by TCRdb to between 2020 and 2021). Library preparation employed the immunoSEQ multiplex PCR assay. TCRdb mirrors the immuneACCESS table, restricted to in-frame sequences. Some clones are absent from its copies; in checked studies, under half trace to an unresolved V gene, and the reason for the others is unknown. The sample table records roughly 150,000 clones; about 80% of these occur just once. The top ten constitute around 3.2% of the sample. Sequenced input: PBMCs or T cells enriched from blood (not recorded which). These receptors came from a woman in her fifties or sixties who had recovered from COVID-19.

This clone was detected only once. This rearrangement joins TRBV6-5 to TRBJ2-1; 7 bases fit TRBD1. This CDR3 has 14 amino acids. Germline V gene lookup returns CDR1 MNHEY and CDR2 SVGAGI. V gave up 5 bases and J gave up 5 bases; unmatched junction bases: 6. CDR3 amino acids: CASSLDRVDNEQFF. The DNA of the CDR3 is TGTGCCAGCAGTCTTGACAGGGTGGACAATGAGCAGTTCTTC.

This chain connects TRBV4-1 to TRBJ2-1, with a weak D call TRBD1 (6 bases). Trimming removed 0 bases from V and 4 bases from J, with 10 bases in between. In germline, CDR1 is MGHRA, CDR2 YSYEKL. CDR3 size: 15 residues. The CDR3 loop reads CASSQDSGVYNEQFF. CDR3 sequence (DNA): TGCGCCAGCAGCCAAGACTCAGGGGTTTACAATGAGCAGTTCTTC.

CDR3 region: CASSRGRTDEQFF. The CDR3 nucleotides read TGTGCCAGCAGCCGAGGGCGGACGGATGAGCAGTTCTTC. The V call is TRBV6-5, the J call TRBJ2-1; possible D gene TRBD2, 5 bases. The CDR3 sequence is 13 residues long. Per the germline V gene, CDR1 is MNHEY and CDR2 is SVGAGI. Trimming removed 6 bases at V and 8 bases at J, with 14 bases between.

The CDR3 DNA is TGTGCCAGCAGCCTCGGGGGGGTAACAGATACGCAGTATTTT. This sequence encodes CASSLGGVTDTQYF. This chain uses TRBV5-4 with TRBJ2-3, with 8 bases matching TRBD2. The CDR3 totals 14 residues. V was pared by 4 bases and J by 3 bases, with 4 bases of the junction left unmatched. Germline CDR1 reads SGHNT; CDR2 reads YYREEE (reference sequence).

V gene TRBV6-4 combines with J gene TRBJ2-2; D gene ambiguous. In germline, CDR1 is MRHNA, CDR2 SNTAGT. The CDR3 contains 12 residues. Trimming left V 5 bases short and J 3 bases short, with 4 bases between. As DNA, the CDR3 is TGTGCCAGCAGTTCTTACACCGGGGAGCTGTTTTTT. Translation: CASSSYTGELFF.

This clone was seen a single time. The chain uses TRBV7-2 and TRBJ2-7; TRBD2 matches at 10 bases. The junction had 8 bases not matched to a gene; V was cut back by 1 base and J by 5 bases. CDR1 SGHTA and CDR2 FQGNSA come from the germline V gene. The CDR3 contains 16 residues. CDR3 in amino acids: CASSLEAGGPRNEQYF. CDR3 DNA: TGTGCCAGCAGCTTAGAAGCGGGGGGGCCGAGGAACGAGCAGTACTTC.

This sequence joins TRBV5-1 and TRBJ1-1; weak D call: TRBD1 (5 bases). CDR3 length: 20 residues. Trimming left V 1 base short and J 10 bases short, with 35 bases between. Germline V gives CDR1 SGHRS, CDR2 YFSETQ. CDR3 in DNA: TGCGCCAGCAGCTTGAGGACGGGGGGGTTTGGAACCCGGGAACCAGGTCGAGCTTTCTTT. Translated: CASSLRTGGFGTREPGRAFF.

The chain links TRBV29-1 to TRBJ1-2; D uncertain. In germline, CDR1 is SQVTM, CDR2 ANQGSEA. The CDR3 is made up of 16 amino acids. With 2 bases removed from V and 3 bases from J, the gap between germline ends came to 19 bases. CDR3 DNA sequence: TGCAGCGTTGAATCGATGCAGGCCGCGTATTACTATGGCTACACCTTC. Encoded protein: CSVESMQAAYYYGYTF.

The V gene is TRBV30, the J gene TRBJ2-2, with D unclear. The length of the CDR3 is 15 residues. V was cut by 0 bases and J by 0 bases, with 8 bases left in between. Germline loops: CDR1 GTSNPN, CDR2 SVGIG (reference sequence). The CDR3: CAWSVAYSNTGELFF. DNA for the CDR3: TGTGCCTGGAGTGTAGCCTATTCGAACACCGGGGAGCTGTTTTTT.

In its sample, this clone was seen a few times. V is TRBV10-2 and J is TRBJ1-1; 10 nucleotides match TRBD1. V dropped 7 bases and J dropped 11; count of bases not matched to a gene: 7. The germline V gene has CDR1 WSHSY and CDR2 SAAADI. The CDR3 is 12 residues long. The CDR3 bases are TGCGCCAGCACTCTGACAGGGGGCGAGGCTTTCTTT. Translated: CASTLTGGEAFF.

The sample holds one count of this clone. The V gene is TRBV24-1, the J gene TRBJ2-5; 14 bases are shared with TRBD2. Germline V lookup: CDR1 KGHDR, CDR2 SFDVKD. V lost 4 bases, J lost 0 bases, and 12 bases stayed unmatched. The CDR3 covers 20 residues. CDR3 nucleotides: TGTGCCACCAGTGACCCCCGGGACAGGACTAGCGGGGGGAACCAAGAGACCCAGTACTTC. Residues: CATSDPRDRTSGGNQETQYF.

Turning to this clone: Its ends do not fully match the called genes, so a read error is possible. The rearrangement links TRBV27 to TRBJ2-2; TRBD1 is a possible D gene (6 bases). The CDR3 is 14 residues long. In germline, CDR1 is MNHEY, CDR2 SMNVEV (reference sequence). The CDR3 DNA reads TGTGCCAGCACCAGGGAGACAGGCGGCCGGGGAGCTGTTTTT. Translating it yields CASTRETGGRGAVF.

Of note for this clone: This sample includes further DNA sequences coding for the same CDR3. V gene TRBV7-3 combines with J gene TRBJ1-2, with TRBD1 matching over 7 bases. This CDR3 spans 13 amino acids. V trimming: 6 bases; J trimming: 5 bases; junction bases outside the gene matches: 6. Germline CDR1 is SGHTA and CDR2 is FQGTGA. CDR3 residues: CASSPDREYGYTF. The CDR3 DNA reads TGTGCCAGCAGTCCAGACAGGGAGTATGGCTACACCTTC. Drawing the rest from reference TRBV7-3 and TRBJ1-2, the complete variable domain is GAGVSQTPSNKVTEKGKYVELRCDPISGHTALYWYRQSLGQGPEFLIYFQGTGAADDSGLPNDRFFAVRPEGSVSTLKIQRTERGDSAVYLCASSPDREYGYTFGSGTRLTVV.

The chain joins TRBV2 to TRBJ2-1; TRBD2 matches 7 bases. The CDR3 length is 11 residues. Germline assignment: CDR1 SNHLY and CDR2 FYNNEI. The V gene end was trimmed by 8 bases and the J gene end by 7 bases; junction bases not matched to a gene: 2. The CDR3 DNA reads TGTGCCAGCCGGCGGGGGAATGAGCAGTTCTTC. This translates into CASRRGNEQFF.

The V and J genes are TRBV11-2 and TRBJ1-6; possibly TRBD1 for D (5 bases). V lost 6 bases, J lost 6 bases, and 18 bases lay in between. This CDR3 spans 16 amino acids. CDR1 and CDR2 from the germline V gene are SGHAT and FQNNGV. The chain's CDR3 is CASSSFGQGSNSPLHF. Here the CDR3 DNA reads TGTGCCAGCAGTTCGTTCGGGCAGGGTAGTAATTCACCCCTCCACTTT.

The V and J genes are TRBV11-2 and TRBJ2-2; TRBD1 is a possible D gene (6 bases). The V and J ends lost 6 bases and 4 bases respectively, with 12 bases between them. CDR1 and CDR2 (germline): SGHAT, FQNNGV. The length of the CDR3 is 14 residues. CDR3 sequence reads: CASSQDSFTGELFF. The DNA of the CDR3 is TGTGCCAGCAGTCAGGACAGTTTCACCGGGGAGCTGTTTTTT. The full variable domain, completed using reference TRBV11-2 and TRBJ2-2, is EAGVAQSPRYKIIEKRQSVAFWCNPISGHATLYWYQQILGQGPKLLIQFQNNGVVDDSQLPKDRFSAERLKGVDSTLKIQPAKLEDSAVYLCASSQDSFTGELFFGEGSRLTVL.

J is TRBJ2-5 and V is TRBV9, with 9 bases matching TRBD2. V was clipped by 4 bases and J by 3 bases; unmatched bases: 13. Germline V gene sequence: CDR1 SGDLS, CDR2 YYNGEE. The CDR3 has 17 amino acids. The CDR3: CASSLETGLALEETQYF. The CDR3 DNA is TGTGCCAGCAGCCTGGAAACGGGACTAGCCCTGGAAGAGACCCAGTACTTC.

The table lists this clone with a count of one. The chain links TRBV6-5 to TRBJ2-3, with TRBD2 matching 8 bases. Germline V gene sequence: CDR1 MNHEY, CDR2 SVGAGI. J lost 2 bases, V lost 0 bases, and 4 bases had no gene match. CDR3 length: 16 residues. The CDR3 loop reads CASSYSLTSATDTQYF. The CDR3 DNA sequence: TGTGCCAGCAGTTACTCGCTGACTAGCGCCACAGATACGCAGTATTTT.

The rearrangement joins TRBV7-2 to TRBJ2-1; 11 positions match TRBD2. The CDR3 contains 16 residues. CDR1 SGHTA and CDR2 FQGNSA come from the germline V gene. J was trimmed by 1 base and V by 6 bases; bases with no gene match: 5. CDR3 loop: CASRKTSGMSYNEQFF. The CDR3, as DNA: TGTGCCAGCAGAAAGACTAGCGGGATGTCCTACAATGAGCAGTTCTTC.

This clone has only a few counts. The chain links TRBV6-5 to TRBJ1-6; weak D call: TRBD1 (5 bases). Trimming shortened V by 6 bases and J by 12 bases, and 15 bases separated the two germline ends. Looked up from germline, CDR1 is MNHEY and CDR2 is SVGAGI. CDR3 length equals 13 residues. The CDR3 DNA reads TGTGCCAGCAGCGATTGGGGGGGTAAACCCCTCCACTTT. It is translated as CASSDWGGKPLHF.